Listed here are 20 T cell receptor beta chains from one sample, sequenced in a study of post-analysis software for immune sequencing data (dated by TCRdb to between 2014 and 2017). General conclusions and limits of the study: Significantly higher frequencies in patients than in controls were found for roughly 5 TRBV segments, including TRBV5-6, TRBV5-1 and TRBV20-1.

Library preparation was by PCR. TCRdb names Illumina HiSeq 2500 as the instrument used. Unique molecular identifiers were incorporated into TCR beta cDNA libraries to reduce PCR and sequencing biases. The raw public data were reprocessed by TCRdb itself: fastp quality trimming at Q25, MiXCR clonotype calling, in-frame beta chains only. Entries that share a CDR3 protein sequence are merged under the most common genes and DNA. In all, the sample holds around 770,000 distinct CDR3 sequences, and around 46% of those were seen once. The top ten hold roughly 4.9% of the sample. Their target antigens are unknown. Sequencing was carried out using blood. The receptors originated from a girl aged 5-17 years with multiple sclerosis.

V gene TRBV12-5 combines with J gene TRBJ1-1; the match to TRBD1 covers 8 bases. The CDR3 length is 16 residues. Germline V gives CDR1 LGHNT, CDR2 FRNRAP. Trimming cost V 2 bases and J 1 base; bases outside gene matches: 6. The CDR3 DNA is TGTGCTAGTGGTTTGCCCAGGGGGCTACGGAACACTGAAGCTTTCTTT. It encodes CASGLPRGLRNTEAFF.

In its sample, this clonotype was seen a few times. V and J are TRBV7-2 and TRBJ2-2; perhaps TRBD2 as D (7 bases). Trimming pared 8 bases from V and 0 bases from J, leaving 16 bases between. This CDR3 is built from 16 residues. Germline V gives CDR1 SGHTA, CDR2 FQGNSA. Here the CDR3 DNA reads TGTGCCAGCCGGAGAGAGGGGGGGGCGAACACCGGGGAGCTGTTTTTT. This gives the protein CASRREGGANTGELFF.

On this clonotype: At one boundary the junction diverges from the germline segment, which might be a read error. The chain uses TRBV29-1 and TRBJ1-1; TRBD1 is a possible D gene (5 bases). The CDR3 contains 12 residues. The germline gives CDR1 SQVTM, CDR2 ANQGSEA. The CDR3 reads CSIRVKDTEAFF. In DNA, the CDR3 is TGCAGCATCAGGGTAAAGGACACCGAAGCTTTCTTT. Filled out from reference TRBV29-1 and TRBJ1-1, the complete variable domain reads SAVISQKPSRDICQRGTSLTIQCQVDSQVTMMFWYRQQPGQSLTLIATANQGSEATYESGFVIDKFPISRPNLTFSTLTVSNMSPEDSSIYLCSIRVKDTEAFFGQGTRLTVV.

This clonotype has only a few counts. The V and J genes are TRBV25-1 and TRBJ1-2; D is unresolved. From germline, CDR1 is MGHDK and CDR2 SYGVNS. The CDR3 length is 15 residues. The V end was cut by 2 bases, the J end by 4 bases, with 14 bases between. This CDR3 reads CASSELAGSAYGYTF. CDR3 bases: TGTGCCAGCAGTGAACTAGCAGGATCAGCCTATGGCTACACCTTC.

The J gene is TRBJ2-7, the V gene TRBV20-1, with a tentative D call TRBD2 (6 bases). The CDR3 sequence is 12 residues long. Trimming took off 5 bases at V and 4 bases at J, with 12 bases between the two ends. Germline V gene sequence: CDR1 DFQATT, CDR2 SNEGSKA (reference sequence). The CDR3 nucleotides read TGCAGTGCTGCGGGACGGAGGTACGAGCAGTACTTC. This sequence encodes CSAAGRRYEQYF.

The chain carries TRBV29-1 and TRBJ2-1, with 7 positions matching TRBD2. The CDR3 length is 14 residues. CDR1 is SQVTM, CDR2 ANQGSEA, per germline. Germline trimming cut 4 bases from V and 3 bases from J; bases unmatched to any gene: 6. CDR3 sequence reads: CSVGAGENYNEQFF. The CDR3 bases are TGCAGCGTTGGTGCGGGAGAGAACTACAATGAGCAGTTCTTC.

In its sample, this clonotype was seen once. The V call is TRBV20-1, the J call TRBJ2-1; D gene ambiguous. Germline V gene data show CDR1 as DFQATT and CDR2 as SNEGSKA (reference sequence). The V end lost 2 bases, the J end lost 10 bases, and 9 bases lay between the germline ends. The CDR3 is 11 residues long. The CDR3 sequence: CSARFAAEQFF. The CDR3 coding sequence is TGCAGTGCTAGATTCGCGGCCGAGCAGTTCTTC.

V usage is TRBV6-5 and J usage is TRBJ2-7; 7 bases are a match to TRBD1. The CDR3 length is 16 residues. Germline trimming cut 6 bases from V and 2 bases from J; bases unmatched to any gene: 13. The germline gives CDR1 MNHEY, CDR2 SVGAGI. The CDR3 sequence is CASSYDPPGTAYEQYF. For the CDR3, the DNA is TGTGCCAGCAGCTACGATCCCCCCGGGACAGCCTACGAGCAGTACTTC.

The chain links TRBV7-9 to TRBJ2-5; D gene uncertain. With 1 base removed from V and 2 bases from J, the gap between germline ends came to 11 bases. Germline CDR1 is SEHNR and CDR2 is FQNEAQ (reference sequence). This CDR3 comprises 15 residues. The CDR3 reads CASSLGPILQETQYF. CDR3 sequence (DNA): TGTGCCAGCAGCTTAGGGCCTATCCTTCAAGAGACCCAGTACTTC.

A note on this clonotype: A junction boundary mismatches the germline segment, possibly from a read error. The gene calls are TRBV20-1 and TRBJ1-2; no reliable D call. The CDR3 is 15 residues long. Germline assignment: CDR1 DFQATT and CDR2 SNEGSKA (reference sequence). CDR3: CSARDSGHSNYGYTF. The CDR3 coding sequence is TGCAGTGCCAGAGATTCGGGTCATTCTAACTATGGCTACACCTTC.

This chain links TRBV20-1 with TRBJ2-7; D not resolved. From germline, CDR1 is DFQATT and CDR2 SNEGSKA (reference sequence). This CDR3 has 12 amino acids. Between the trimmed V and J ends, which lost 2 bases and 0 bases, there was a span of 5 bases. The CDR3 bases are TGCAGTGCTAGACTCAGCTCCTACGAGCAGTACTTC. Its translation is CSARLSSYEQYF.

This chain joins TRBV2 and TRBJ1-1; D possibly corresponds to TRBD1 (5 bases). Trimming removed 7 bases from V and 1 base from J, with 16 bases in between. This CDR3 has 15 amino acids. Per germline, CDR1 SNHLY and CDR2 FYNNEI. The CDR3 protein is CASTPGGHSNTEAFF. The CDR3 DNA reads TGTGCCAGCACACCCGGTGGACATTCGAACACTGAAGCTTTCTTT.

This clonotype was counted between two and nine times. This CDR3 reads CASSFTGTTKLQETQYF. CDR3 nucleotide sequence: TGTGCCAGCAGCTTCACCGGGACTACGAAGCTTCAAGAGACCCAGTACTTC. The chain carries TRBV11-2 and TRBJ2-5; 7 bases align to TRBD2. V was clipped by 3 bases and J by 2 bases; unmatched bases: 12. The CDR3 is 17 amino acids. CDR1 is SGHAT and CDR2 is FQNNGV in the germline V gene.

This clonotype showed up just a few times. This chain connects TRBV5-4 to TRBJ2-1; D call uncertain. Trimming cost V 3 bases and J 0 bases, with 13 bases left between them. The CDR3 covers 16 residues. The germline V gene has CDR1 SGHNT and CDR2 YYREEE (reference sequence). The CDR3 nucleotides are TGTGCCAGCAGCTCGGCGACTCTTCGCTCCTACAATGAGCAGTTCTTC. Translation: CASSSATLRSYNEQFF.

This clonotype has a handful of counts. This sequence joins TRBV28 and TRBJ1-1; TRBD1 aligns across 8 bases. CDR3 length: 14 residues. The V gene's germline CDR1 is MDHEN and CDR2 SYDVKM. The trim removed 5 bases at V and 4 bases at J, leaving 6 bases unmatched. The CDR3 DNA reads TGTGCCAGCAGTGCCGGGACAGGAGGCACTGAAGCTTTCTTT. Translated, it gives CASSAGTGGTEAFF.

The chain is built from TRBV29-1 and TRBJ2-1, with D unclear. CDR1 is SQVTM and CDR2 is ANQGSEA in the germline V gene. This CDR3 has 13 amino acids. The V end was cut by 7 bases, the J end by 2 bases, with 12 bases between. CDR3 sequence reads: CSAREPTYNEQFF. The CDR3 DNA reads TGCAGCGCTCGAGAACCTACCTACAATGAGCAGTTCTTC.

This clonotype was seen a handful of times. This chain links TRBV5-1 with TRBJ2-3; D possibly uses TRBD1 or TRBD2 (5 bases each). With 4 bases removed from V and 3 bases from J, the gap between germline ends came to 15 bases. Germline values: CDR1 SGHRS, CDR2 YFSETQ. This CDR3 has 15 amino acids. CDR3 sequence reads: CASSPDTRGTDTQYF. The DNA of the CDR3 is TGCGCCAGCAGCCCGGACACTAGGGGAACAGATACGCAGTATTTT. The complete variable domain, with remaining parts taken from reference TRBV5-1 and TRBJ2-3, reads KAGVTQTPRYLIKTRGQQVTLSCSPISGHRSVSWYQQTPGQGLQFLFEYFSETQRNKGNFPGRFSGRQFSNSRSEMNVSTLELGDSALYLCASSPDTRGTDTQYFGPGTRLTVL.

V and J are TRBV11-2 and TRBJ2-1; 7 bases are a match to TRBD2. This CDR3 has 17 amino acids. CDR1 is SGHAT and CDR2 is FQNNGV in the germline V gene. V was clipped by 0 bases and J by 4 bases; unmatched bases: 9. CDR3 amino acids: CASSLDLSAGLYNEQFF. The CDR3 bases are TGTGCCAGCAGCTTAGATCTATCAGCGGGGCTTTACAATGAGCAGTTCTTC.

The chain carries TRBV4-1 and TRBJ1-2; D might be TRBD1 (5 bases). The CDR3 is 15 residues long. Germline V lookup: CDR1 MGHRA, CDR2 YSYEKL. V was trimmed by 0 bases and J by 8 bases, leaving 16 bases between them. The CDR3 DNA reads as TGCGCCAGCAGCCAAGAGGCCGACAGCCAAGGGGGCTACACCTTC. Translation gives CASSQEADSQGGYTF.

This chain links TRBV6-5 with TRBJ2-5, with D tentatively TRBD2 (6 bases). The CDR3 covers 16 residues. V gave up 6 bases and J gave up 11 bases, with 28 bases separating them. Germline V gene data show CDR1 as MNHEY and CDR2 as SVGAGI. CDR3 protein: CASSALGLNSYNEQYF. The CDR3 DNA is TGTGCCAGCAGCGCCCTTGGACTAAATTCCTACAATGAGCAGTACTTC.